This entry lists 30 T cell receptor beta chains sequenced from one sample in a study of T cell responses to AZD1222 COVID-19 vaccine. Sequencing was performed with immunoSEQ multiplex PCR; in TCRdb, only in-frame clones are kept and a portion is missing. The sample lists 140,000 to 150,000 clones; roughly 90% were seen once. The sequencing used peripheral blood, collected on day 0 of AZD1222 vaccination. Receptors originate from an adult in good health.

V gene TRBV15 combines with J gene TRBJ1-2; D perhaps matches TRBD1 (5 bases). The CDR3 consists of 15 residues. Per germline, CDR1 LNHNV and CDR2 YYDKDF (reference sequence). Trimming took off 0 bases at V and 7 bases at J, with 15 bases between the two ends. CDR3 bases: TGTGCCACCAGCAGAGATAGGGTCGCAGGGCTTGGCTACACCTTC. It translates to CATSRDRVAGLGYTF.

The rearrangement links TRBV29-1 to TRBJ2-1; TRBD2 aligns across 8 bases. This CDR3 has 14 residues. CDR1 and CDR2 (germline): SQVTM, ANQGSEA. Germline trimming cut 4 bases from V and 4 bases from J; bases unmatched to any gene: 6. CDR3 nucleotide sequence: TGCAGCGTTGCTAGTAGCGGGGCGTACAATGAGCAGTTCTTC. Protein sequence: CSVASSGAYNEQFF.

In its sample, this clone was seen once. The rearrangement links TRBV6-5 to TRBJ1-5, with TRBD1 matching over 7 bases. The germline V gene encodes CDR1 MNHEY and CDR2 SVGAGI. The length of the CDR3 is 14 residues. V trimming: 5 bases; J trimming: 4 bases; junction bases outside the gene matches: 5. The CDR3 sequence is CASSRDSPNQPQHF. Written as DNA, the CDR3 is TGTGCCAGCAGTCGGGACAGCCCGAATCAGCCCCAGCATTTT.

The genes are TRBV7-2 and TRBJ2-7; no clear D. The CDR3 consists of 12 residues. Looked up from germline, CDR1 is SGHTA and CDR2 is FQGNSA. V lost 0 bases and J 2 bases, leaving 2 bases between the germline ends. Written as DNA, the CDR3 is TGTGCCAGCAGCTTAGCTACCTACGAGCAGTACTTC. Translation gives CASSLATYEQYF.

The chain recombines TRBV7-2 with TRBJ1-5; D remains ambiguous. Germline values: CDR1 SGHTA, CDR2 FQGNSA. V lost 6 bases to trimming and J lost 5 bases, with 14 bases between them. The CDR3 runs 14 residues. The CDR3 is CASSRISGDQPQHF. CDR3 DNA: TGTGCCAGCAGTCGGATCAGCGGTGATCAGCCCCAGCATTTT.

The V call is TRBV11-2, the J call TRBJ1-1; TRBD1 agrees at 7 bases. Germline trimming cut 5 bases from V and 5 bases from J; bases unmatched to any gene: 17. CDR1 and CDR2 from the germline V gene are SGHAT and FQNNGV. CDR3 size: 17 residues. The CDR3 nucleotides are TGTGCCAGCAGCCAGACAGGGTTGTTTAGGAGAGGGACTGAAGCTTTCTTT. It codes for CASSQTGLFRRGTEAFF. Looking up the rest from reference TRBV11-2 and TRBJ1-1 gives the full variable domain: EAGVAQSPRYKIIEKRQSVAFWCNPISGHATLYWYQQILGQGPKLLIQFQNNGVVDDSQLPKDRFSAERLKGVDSTLKIQPAKLEDSAVYLCASSQTGLFRRGTEAFFGQGTRLTVV.

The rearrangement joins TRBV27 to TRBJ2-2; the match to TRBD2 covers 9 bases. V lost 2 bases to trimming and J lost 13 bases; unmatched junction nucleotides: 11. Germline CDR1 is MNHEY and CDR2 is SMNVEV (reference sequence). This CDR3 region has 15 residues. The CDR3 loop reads CASSLKASGISGLFF. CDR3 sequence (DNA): TGTGCCAGCAGTTTAAAGGCTAGCGGGATTTCAGGGCTGTTTTTT.

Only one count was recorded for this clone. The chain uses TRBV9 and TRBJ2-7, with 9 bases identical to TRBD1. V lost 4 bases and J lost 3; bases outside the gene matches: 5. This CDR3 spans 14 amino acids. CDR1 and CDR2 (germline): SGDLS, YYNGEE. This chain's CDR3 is CASSSGTGLYEQYF. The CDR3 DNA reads TGTGCCAGCAGCTCAGGGACAGGGCTCTACGAGCAGTACTTC.

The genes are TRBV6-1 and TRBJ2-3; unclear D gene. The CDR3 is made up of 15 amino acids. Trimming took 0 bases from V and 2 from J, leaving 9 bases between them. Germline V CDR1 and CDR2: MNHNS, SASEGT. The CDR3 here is CASSEAPDLTDTQYF. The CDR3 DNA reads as TGTGCCAGCAGTGAAGCCCCCGATCTCACAGATACGCAGTATTTT.

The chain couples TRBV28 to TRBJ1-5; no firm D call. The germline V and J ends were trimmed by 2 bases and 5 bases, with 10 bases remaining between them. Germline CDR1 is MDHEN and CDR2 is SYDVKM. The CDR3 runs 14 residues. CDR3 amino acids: CASSLPDGHQPQHF. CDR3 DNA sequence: TGTGCCAGCAGTTTACCGGACGGGCATCAGCCCCAGCATTTT.

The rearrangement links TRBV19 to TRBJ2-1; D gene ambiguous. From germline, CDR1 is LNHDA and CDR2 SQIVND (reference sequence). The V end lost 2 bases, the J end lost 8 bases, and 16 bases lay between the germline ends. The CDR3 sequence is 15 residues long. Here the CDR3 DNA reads TGTGCCAGTAGTATAACGGCGAGTAAACGGTATGAGCAGTTCTTC. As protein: CASSITASKRYEQFF.

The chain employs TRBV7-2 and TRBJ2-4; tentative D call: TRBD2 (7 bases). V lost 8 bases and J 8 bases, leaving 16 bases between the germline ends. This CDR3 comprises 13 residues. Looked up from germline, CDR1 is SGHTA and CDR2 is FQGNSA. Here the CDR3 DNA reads TGTGCCAGCGCCGCCAGGGGAGGGGACATTCAGTACTTC. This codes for CASAARGGDIQYF.

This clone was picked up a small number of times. Here the CDR3 reads CASSLINYEQYF. CDR3 bases: TGTGCCAGCAGCCTCATCAACTACGAGCAGTACTTC. J is TRBJ2-7 and V is TRBV7-2; D gene uncertain. The CDR3 sequence is 12 residues long. Germline V gives CDR1 SGHTA, CDR2 FQGNSA. V was trimmed by 5 bases and J by 3 bases, leaving 8 bases between them.

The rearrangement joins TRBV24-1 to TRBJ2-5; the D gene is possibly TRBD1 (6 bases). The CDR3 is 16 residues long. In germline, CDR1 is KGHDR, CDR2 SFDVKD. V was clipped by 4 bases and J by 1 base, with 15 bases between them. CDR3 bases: TGTGCCACCAGTGACCGAAGGGGGTCTCCCCAAGAGACCCAGTACTTC. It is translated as CATSDRRGSPQETQYF.

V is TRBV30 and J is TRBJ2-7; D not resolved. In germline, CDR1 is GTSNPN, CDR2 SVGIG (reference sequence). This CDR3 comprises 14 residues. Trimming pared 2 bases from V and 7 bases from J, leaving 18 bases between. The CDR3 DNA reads TGTGCCTGGAGTCAAACGTGGACCGCCGTGGAGCAGTACTTC. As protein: CAWSQTWTAVEQYF.

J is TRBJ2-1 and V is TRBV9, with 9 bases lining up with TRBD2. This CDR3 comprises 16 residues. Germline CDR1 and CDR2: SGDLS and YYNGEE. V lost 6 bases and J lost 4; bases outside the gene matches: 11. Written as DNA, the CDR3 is TGTGCCAGCACGGAAGGCGGCCTAGCGGGGTACAATGAGCAGTTCTTC. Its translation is CASTEGGLAGYNEQFF.

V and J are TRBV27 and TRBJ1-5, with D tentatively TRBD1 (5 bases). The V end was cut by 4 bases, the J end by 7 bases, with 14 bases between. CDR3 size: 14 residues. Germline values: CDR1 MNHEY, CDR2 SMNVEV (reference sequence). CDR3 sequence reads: CASSYEGNGQPQHF. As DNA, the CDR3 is TGTGCCAGCAGTTACGAGGGGAACGGCCAGCCCCAGCATTTT.

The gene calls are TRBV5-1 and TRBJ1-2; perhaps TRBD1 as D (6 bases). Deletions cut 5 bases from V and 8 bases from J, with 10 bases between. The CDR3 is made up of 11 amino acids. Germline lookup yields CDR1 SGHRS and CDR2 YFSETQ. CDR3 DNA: TGCGCCAGCAGTACAGGGATCGGCTACACCTTC. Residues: CASSTGIGYTF.

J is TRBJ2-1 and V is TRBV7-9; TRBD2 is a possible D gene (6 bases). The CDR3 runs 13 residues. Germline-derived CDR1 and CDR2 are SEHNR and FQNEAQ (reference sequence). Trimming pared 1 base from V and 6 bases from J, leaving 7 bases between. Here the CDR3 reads CASSLVAVNEQFF. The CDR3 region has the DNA TGTGCCAGCAGCTTAGTAGCGGTCAATGAGCAGTTCTTC.

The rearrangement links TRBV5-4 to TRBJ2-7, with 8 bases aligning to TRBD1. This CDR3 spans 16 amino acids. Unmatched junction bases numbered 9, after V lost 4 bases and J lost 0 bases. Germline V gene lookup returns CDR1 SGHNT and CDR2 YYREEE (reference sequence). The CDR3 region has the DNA TGTGCCAGCAGCCTCGCTGGGGGGACAGGCTCCTACGAGCAGTACTTC. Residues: CASSLAGGTGSYEQYF.

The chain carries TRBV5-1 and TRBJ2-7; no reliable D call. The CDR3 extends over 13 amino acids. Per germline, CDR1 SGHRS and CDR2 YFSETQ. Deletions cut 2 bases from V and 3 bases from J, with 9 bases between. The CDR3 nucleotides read TGCGCCAGCAGCTTCAGGAGCAACTACGAGCAGTACTTC. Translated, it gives CASSFRSNYEQYF.

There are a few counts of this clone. DNA of the CDR3: TGTGCCAGCAGTTTCCCTGGGACAACGCAGTATTTT. It encodes CASSFPGTTQYF. The J gene is TRBJ2-3, the V gene TRBV27; maybe TRBD1 (6 bases). V dropped 3 bases and J dropped 9 bases, with 10 bases sitting between them. The CDR3 totals 12 residues. From germline, CDR1 is MNHEY and CDR2 SMNVEV (reference sequence).

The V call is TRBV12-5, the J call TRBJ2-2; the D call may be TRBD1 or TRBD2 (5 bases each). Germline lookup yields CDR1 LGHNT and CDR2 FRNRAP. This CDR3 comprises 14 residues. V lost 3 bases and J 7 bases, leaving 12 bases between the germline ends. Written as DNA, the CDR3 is TGTGCTAGTGGTTTCACGGGGCAGGGCGGGGAGCTGTTTTTT. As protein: CASGFTGQGGELFF.

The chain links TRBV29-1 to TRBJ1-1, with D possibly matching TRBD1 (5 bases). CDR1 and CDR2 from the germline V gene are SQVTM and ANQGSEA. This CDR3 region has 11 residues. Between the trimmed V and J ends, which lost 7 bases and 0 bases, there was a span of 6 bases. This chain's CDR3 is CSGGLNTEAFF. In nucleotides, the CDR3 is TGCAGCGGGGGGTTGAACACTGAAGCTTTCTTT.

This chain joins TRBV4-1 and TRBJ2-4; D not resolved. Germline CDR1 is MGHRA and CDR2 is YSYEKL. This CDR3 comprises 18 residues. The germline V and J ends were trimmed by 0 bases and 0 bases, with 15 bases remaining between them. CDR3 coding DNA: TGCGCCAGCAGCCAAGACCCGGAAGGAAGGGTAGCCAAAAACATTCAGTACTTC. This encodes CASSQDPEGRVAKNIQYF.

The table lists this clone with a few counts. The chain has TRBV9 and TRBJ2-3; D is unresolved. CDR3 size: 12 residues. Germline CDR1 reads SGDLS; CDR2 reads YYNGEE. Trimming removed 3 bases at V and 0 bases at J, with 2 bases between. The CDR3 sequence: CASSGSTDTQYF. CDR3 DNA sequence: TGTGCCAGCAGCGGTAGCACAGATACGCAGTATTTT.

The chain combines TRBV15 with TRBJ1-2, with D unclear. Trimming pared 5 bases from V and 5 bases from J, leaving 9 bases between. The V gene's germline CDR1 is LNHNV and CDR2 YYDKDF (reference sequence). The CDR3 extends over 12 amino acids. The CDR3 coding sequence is TGTGCCACCAGCCAAGAGTTGTATGGCTACACCTTC. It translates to CATSQELYGYTF.

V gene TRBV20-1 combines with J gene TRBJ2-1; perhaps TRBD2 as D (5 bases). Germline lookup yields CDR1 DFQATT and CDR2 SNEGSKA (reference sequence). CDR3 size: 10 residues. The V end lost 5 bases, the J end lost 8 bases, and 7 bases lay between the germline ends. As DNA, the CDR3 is TGCAGTGCTGGGGAGCATGAGCAGTTCTTC. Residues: CSAGEHEQFF.

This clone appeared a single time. DNA for the CDR3: TGCAGTGCTAGGGCCTGGACTGAAGCTTTCTTT. Its translation is CSARAWTEAFF. The genes are TRBV20-1 and TRBJ1-1; D remains ambiguous. In germline, CDR1 is DFQATT, CDR2 SNEGSKA (reference sequence). V was cut by 3 bases and J by 5 bases, with 7 bases left in between. The CDR3 runs 11 residues.

The DNA for the CDR3 is TGCAGCGTGGTGGGGACGGCCCCCTACGAGCAGTACTTC. It yields the protein CSVVGTAPYEQYF. V is TRBV29-1 and J is TRBJ2-7, with D possibly being TRBD1 or TRBD2 (5 bases each). With 6 bases removed from V and 2 bases from J, the gap between germline ends came to 14 bases. Germline V CDR1 and CDR2: SQVTM, ANQGSEA. This CDR3 comprises 13 residues.